This T cell receptor beta chain was identified in a study of Graves' ophthalmopathy and Graves' hyperthyroidism. Regarding the study as a whole: Most thyroid clonotypes with frequency above 0.001 were detected in blood too. In separating ophthalmopathy from stable hyperthyroidism, a 13-signature model achieved 85% to 90% sensitivity and about 80% specificity.

For repertoire sequencing, the TCR beta CDR3 regions were amplified from RNA transcripts. RT-PCR with HTBI primers came first, then second-round multiplex PCR. Each CDR3 protein gets one entry after TCRdb re-called the multiplex PCR reads with MiXCR. Of 400,000 or so distinct CDR3 sequences in the sample, about 18% were seen once. This clonotype was detected ten times or more. Its antigen is undetermined. The V end was cut by 2 bases, the J end by 2 bases, with 10 bases between. The CDR3 is 15 residues long. Germline assignment: CDR1 SGHVS and CDR2 FNYEAQ. The rearrangement joins TRBV7-6 to TRBJ1-5, with no clear D. Material for sequencing was peripheral blood. The origin of this receptor is an adult woman with stable Graves' hyperthyroidism. The chain's CDR3 is CASSLRPGGNQPQHF. CDR3 nucleotides: TGTGCCAGCAGCTTACGGCCAGGAGGCAATCAGCCCCAGCATTTT.